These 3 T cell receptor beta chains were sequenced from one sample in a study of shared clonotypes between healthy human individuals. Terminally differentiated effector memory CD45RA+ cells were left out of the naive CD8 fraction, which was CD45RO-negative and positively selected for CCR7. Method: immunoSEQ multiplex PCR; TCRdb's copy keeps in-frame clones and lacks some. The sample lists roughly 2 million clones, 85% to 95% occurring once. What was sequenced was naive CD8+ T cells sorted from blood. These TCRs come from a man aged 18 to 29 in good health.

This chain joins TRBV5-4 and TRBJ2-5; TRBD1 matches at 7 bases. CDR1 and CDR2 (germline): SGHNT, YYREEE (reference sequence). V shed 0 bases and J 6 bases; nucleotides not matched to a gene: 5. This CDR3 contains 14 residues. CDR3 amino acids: CASSLEGAGKTQYF. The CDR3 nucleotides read TGTGCCAGCAGCTTGGAGGGGGCAGGGAAGACCCAGTACTTC.

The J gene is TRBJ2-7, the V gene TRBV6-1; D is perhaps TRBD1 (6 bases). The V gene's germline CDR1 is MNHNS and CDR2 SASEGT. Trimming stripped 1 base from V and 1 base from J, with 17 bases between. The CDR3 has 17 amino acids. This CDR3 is CASSEDKWGRGSYEQYF. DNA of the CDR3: TGTGCCAGCAGTGAAGATAAGTGGGGAAGGGGGTCCTACGAGCAGTACTTC.

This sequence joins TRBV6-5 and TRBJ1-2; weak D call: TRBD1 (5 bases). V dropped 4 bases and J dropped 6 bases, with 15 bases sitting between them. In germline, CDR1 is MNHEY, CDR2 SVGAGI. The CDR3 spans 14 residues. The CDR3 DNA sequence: TGTGCCAGCAGTTCCCTGGGACGGATAGATGGCTACACCTTC. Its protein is CASSSLGRIDGYTF.